This T cell receptor beta chain is drawn from a study of Ad26.COV2.S vaccination and SARS-CoV-2 variants. Study summary: The donor was enrolled in the Ad26.COV2.S arm of the COV1001 trial. Ad26.COV2.S, an intramuscular injection, was given once or twice 56 days apart. General observations from the study: With respect to non-spike TCR breadth, vaccine and placebo recipients were similar.

In regard to this clone: Its specificity is unknown.

Repertoires were generated with immunoSEQ multiplex PCR, while TCRdb's copy carries only in-frame clones and drops some. The sample includes 300,000 to 400,000 clones, roughly 84% seen only once; the top ten take less than 4%. Deletions cut 0 bases from V and 0 bases from J, with 15 bases between. The V gene's germline CDR1 is SGHRS and CDR2 YFSETQ. The CDR3 extends over 18 amino acids. Treatment described: about 20 received Ad26.COV2.S at low or high dose, single or two shots; 5 received placebo; per-sample allocation not given. Sampling was performed 63 days after the first vaccine or placebo injection. Expressing Wuhan-strain SARS-CoV-2 spike, an Ad26 vector served as the vaccine.

The receptor's source is a person between 18 and 59 years old who received the Ad26.COV2.S COVID-19 vaccine or a placebo. The starting material was peripheral blood, obtained in a trial of Ad26.COV2.S vaccine versus placebo. This rearrangement joins TRBV5-1 to TRBJ2-2, with D unclear. Written as DNA, the CDR3 is TGCGCCAGCAGCTTGGGCAGGCCTACGTTTTCGAACACCGGGGAGCTGTTTTTT. It translates to CASSLGRPTFSNTGELFF. Variable domain in full (rest from reference TRBV5-1 and TRBJ2-2): KAGVTQTPRYLIKTRGQQVTLSCSPISGHRSVSWYQQTPGQGLQFLFEYFSETQRNKGNFPGRFSGRQFSNSRSEMNVSTLELGDSALYLCASSLGRPTFSNTGELFFGEGSRLTVL.